The 26 T cell receptor beta chains below come from one sample, sequenced in a study of T cells after yellow fever vaccination. In TCRdb, the 5' RACE reads were re-called with MiXCR into one record per CDR3 protein. The sample has 350,000 to 550,000 distinct CDR3 sequences, around 20% seen once. The sample was PBMCs, taken before the yellow fever booster vaccination. These receptor sequences come from a man between 18 and 29 years old who received the YFV17D yellow fever vaccine.

This clonotype was picked up a small number of times. The CDR3 sequence: CASRIGQGHQPQHF. CDR3 coding DNA: TGTGCCAGCAGGATTGGACAGGGGCATCAGCCCCAGCATTTT. The chain has TRBV2 and TRBJ1-5, with 9 positions matching TRBD1. CDR1 and CDR2 from the germline V gene are SNHLY and FYNNEI. The junction had 5 bases not matched to a gene; V was cut back by 6 bases and J by 5 bases. The CDR3 is 14 amino acids.

In its sample, this clonotype was seen a few times. J is TRBJ1-2 and V is TRBV15; no firm D call. The CDR3 covers 13 residues. The V end lost 4 bases, the J end lost 5 bases, and 11 bases lay between the germline ends. In germline, CDR1 is LNHNV, CDR2 YYDKDF (reference sequence). The CDR3 bases are TGTGCCACCAGCAACGGACTTGGATATGGCTACACCTTC. It specifies CATSNGLGYGYTF.

The rearrangement uses TRBV24-1 and TRBJ2-2, with TRBD1 matching over 7 bases. CDR3 length: 15 amino acids. V gave up 7 bases and J gave up 4 bases; unmatched junction bases: 8. The V gene's germline CDR1 is KGHDR and CDR2 SFDVKD. CDR3 nucleotide sequence: TGTGCCACCAGAAAGACAGGGTCGAGCACCGGGGAGCTGTTTTTT. It encodes CATRKTGSSTGELFF.

The chain employs TRBV5-1 and TRBJ2-2; possible D gene TRBD1, 6 bases. Germline V CDR1 and CDR2: SGHRS, YFSETQ. V was pared by 0 bases and J by 5 bases, with 11 bases between. This CDR3 has 15 amino acids. This chain's CDR3 is CASSLDRVGTGELFF. As DNA, the CDR3 is TGCGCCAGCAGCTTGGACAGGGTGGGGACCGGGGAGCTGTTTTTT.

Only a few counts were recorded for this clonotype. The chain combines TRBV7-2 with TRBJ1-1; D gene ambiguous. The CDR3 covers 15 residues. V lost 1 base to trimming and J lost 1 base, with 10 bases between them. Germline lookup yields CDR1 SGHTA and CDR2 FQGNSA. This chain's CDR3 is CASSLELGPNTEAFF. The DNA of the CDR3 is TGTGCCAGCAGCTTAGAATTAGGCCCGAACACTGAAGCTTTCTTT.

This clonotype was detected ten times or more. The chain has TRBV12-3 or TRBV12-4 and TRBJ2-3, with D uncertain. The germline V and J ends were trimmed by 6 bases and 0 bases, with 16 bases remaining between them. This CDR3 region has 16 residues. The DNA of the CDR3 is TGTGCCAGCAGCCCCCCCGTCAGCACTAGCACAGATACGCAGTATTTT. It is translated as CASSPPVSTSTDTQYF.

This clonotype was counted ten times or more. The DNA for the CDR3 is TGCAGCGTTTTAAGTGAGGAAAAACTGTTTTTT. This translates into CSVLSEEKLFF. This chain joins TRBV29-1 and TRBJ1-4; D unresolved. This CDR3 spans 11 amino acids. Trimming removed 5 bases at V and 8 bases at J, with 9 bases between. CDR1 is SQVTM, CDR2 ANQGSEA, per germline.

This clonotype was recorded a few times. A read error may account for a junction end that differs from germline. This chain uses TRBV6-1 with TRBJ1-1; TRBD1 matches 7 bases. From germline, CDR1 is MNHNS and CDR2 SASEGT. CDR3 length: 18 residues. CDR3 protein: CASSENPVGSTGLAEAGF. The CDR3 region has the DNA TGTGCCAGCAGTGAAAACCCGGTGGGGTCGACAGGGCTAGCAGAAGCTGGCTTT.

This sequence joins TRBV2 and TRBJ1-1, with no clear D. The CDR3 spans 11 residues. The V end lost 8 bases, the J end lost 2 bases, and 6 bases lay between the germline ends. Germline CDR1 is SNHLY and CDR2 is FYNNEI. The CDR3 region is CASAYNTEAFF. Here the CDR3 DNA reads TGTGCCAGCGCCTACAACACTGAAGCTTTCTTT.

The chain couples TRBV9 to TRBJ2-1; no reliable D call. This CDR3 is 16 amino acids long. Germline V CDR1 and CDR2: SGDLS, YYNGEE. V was clipped by 4 bases and J by 2 bases, with 16 bases between them. Written as DNA, the CDR3 is TGTGCCAGCAGCTTACTGACGGGTAGCACCTACAATGAGCAGTTCTTC. Encoded protein: CASSLLTGSTYNEQFF.

The chain recombines TRBV7-3 with TRBJ2-3; 9 bases match TRBD2. V shed 3 bases, J shed 4 bases, and the junction held 5 bases outside the gene matches. The V gene's germline CDR1 is SGHTA and CDR2 FQGTGA. The CDR3 totals 15 residues. CDR3 residues: CASSLAGGVSDTQYF. The CDR3 DNA is TGTGCCAGCAGCTTGGCGGGGGGGGTCTCAGATACGCAGTATTTT. The full variable domain, completed using reference TRBV7-3 and TRBJ2-3, is GAGVSQTPSNKVTEKGKYVELRCDPISGHTALYWYRQSLGQGPEFLIYFQGTGAADDSGLPNDRFFAVRPEGSVSTLKIQRTERGDSAVYLCASSLAGGVSDTQYFGPGTRLTVL.

The CDR3 DNA follows: TGCAGTGCCTTGGAGGTAGCCAAAAACATTCAGTACTTC. Its translation is CSALEVAKNIQYF. V and J are TRBV20-1 and TRBJ2-4, with D possibly being TRBD2 (5 bases). CDR1 and CDR2 from the germline V gene are DFQATT and SNEGSKA (reference sequence). The germline V and J ends were trimmed by 6 bases and 0 bases, with 9 bases remaining between them. CDR3 length: 13 residues.

This clonotype has just a few counts. The chain is built from TRBV7-2 and TRBJ1-2; 9 bases are shared with TRBD1. The ends lost 1 base at V and 8 bases at J; junction bases unmatched: 2. The V gene's germline CDR1 is SGHTA and CDR2 FQGNSA. There are 13 residues in the CDR3. CDR3 DNA sequence: TGTGCCAGCAGCTTAGAGACAGGGGGAGGCTACACCTTC. Protein product: CASSLETGGGYTF.

This clonotype was recorded at least ten times. The genes are TRBV18 and TRBJ1-1, with TRBD1 as a possible D gene (5 bases). The germline V gene has CDR1 KGHSH and CDR2 LQKENI. CDR3 length equals 16 residues. Trimming removed 0 bases from V and 6 bases from J, with 17 bases in between. Here the CDR3 reads CASSPPWARVAAEAFF. The CDR3 DNA is TGTGCCAGCTCACCACCGTGGGCCAGGGTGGCGGCTGAAGCTTTCTTT. The whole variable domain, filled in from reference TRBV18 and TRBJ1-1, reads NAGVMQNPRHLVRRRGQEARLRCSPMKGHSHVYWYRQLPEEGLKFMVYLQKENIIDESGMPKERFSAEFPKEGPSILRIQQVVRGDSAAYFCASSPPWARVAAEAFFGQGTRLTVV.

The CDR3 region has the DNA TGTGCCAGCAGCTTATTAGTTTCCGGTTCCTACAATGAGCAGTTCTTC. Translating gives CASSLLVSGSYNEQFF. The V call is TRBV11-1, the J call TRBJ2-1; D gene ambiguous. This CDR3 has 16 residues. In germline, CDR1 is SGHAT, CDR2 FQDESV (reference sequence). Between the trimmed V and J ends, which lost 2 bases and 1 base, there was a span of 12 bases.

This clonotype was picked up a small number of times. The rearrangement links TRBV7-2 to TRBJ1-2; D remains ambiguous. Germline CDR1 reads SGHTA; CDR2 reads FQGNSA. This CDR3 comprises 16 residues. The germline V and J ends were trimmed by 5 bases and 2 bases, with 18 bases remaining between them. CDR3 sequence: CASSLGGIGTNYGYTF. The CDR3 nucleotides are TGTGCCAGCAGCCTGGGAGGGATCGGAACAAACTATGGCTACACCTTC.

This chain connects TRBV12-3 or TRBV12-4 to TRBJ2-2; 7 nucleotides match TRBD1. The V segment lost 6 bases and the J segment 4 bases; nucleotides outside the gene matches: 8. CDR3 length: 15 residues. DNA of the CDR3: TGTGCCAGCAGGGCAGACAGGGTTGGCACCGGGGAGCTGTTTTTT. Amino acids: CASRADRVGTGELFF.

CDR3 DNA sequence: TGTGCCACCCGGGGGACGGTTGAGGGAGAGCAGTACTTC. The encoded protein is CATRGTVEGEQYF. The V call is TRBV10-3, the J call TRBJ2-7; maybe TRBD2 (6 bases). Between the trimmed V and J ends, which lost 10 bases and 7 bases, there was a span of 20 bases. CDR3 size: 13 residues. The germline V gene encodes CDR1 ENHRY and CDR2 SYGVKD.

This clonotype was detected a few times. The rearrangement links TRBV7-2 to TRBJ2-7; TRBD1 aligns across 9 bases. Losses at the gene ends were 3 bases for V and 2 bases for J; bases not matched to a gene: 5. CDR1 SGHTA and CDR2 FQGNSA come from the germline V gene. The length of the CDR3 is 15 residues. The DNA of the CDR3 is TGTGCCAGCAGCTTGGACCGGACAGGGGCCTACGAGCAGTACGTC. Translation gives CASSLDRTGAYEQYV.

This clonotype turned up a few times. DNA for the CDR3: TGCAGTGCCTTGAGGCGCATGAACACTGAAGCTTTCTTT. It is translated as CSALRRMNTEAFF. V gene TRBV20-1 combines with J gene TRBJ1-1; D gene ambiguous. The CDR3 is 13 residues long. V gave up 6 bases and J gave up 0 bases, with 11 bases separating them. Germline loops: CDR1 DFQATT, CDR2 SNEGSKA (reference sequence).

A few counts support this clonotype. The chain employs TRBV20-1 and TRBJ1-1, with D perhaps TRBD1 (6 bases). CDR1 DFQATT and CDR2 SNEGSKA come from the germline V gene (reference sequence). The CDR3 has 13 amino acids. V was cut by 5 bases and J by 1 base, with 11 bases left in between. CDR3 sequence: CSAPRQANTEAFF. CDR3 in DNA: TGCAGTGCTCCCCGACAGGCGAACACTGAAGCTTTCTTT.

This clonotype came up a few times. Just one base apart from a much larger clone, this may be a read error. The chain combines TRBV27 with TRBJ2-2; 13 positions match TRBD2. The CDR3 totals 15 residues. Germline V gene sequence: CDR1 MNHEY, CDR2 SMNVEV (reference sequence). The trim removed 6 bases at V and 6 bases at J, leaving 4 bases unmatched. The CDR3 nucleotides read TGTGCCAGCAGAGAACTAGCGGGGGGGCCCGGGGAGCTGTTTTTT. It encodes CASRELAGGPGELFF.

The chain is built from TRBV6-6 and TRBJ1-5; D is perhaps TRBD1 (6 bases). CDR3 length: 19 amino acids. CDR1 and CDR2 (germline): MNHNY, SVGAGI (reference sequence). V lost 5 bases, J lost 5 bases, and 28 bases lay in between. CDR3 sequence: CASSGPPTGFRVGHQPQHF. CDR3 DNA sequence: TGTGCCAGCAGTGGTCCCCCTACAGGGTTTAGGGTCGGTCATCAGCCCCAGCATTTT.

V gene TRBV20-1 combines with J gene TRBJ2-5; D may be TRBD1 (6 bases). V shed 5 bases and J shed 4 bases, with 23 bases lying between them. The CDR3 is 16 amino acids. The germline CDR1 and CDR2 sequences are DFQATT and SNEGSKA (reference sequence). CDR3 region: CSACPGARDRRETQYF. CDR3 DNA: TGCAGTGCTTGCCCAGGGGCTCGGGATCGACGAGAGACCCAGTACTTC.

This clonotype was recorded a few times. This chain joins TRBV29-1 and TRBJ1-1, with D maybe TRBD1 (6 bases). The V gene's germline CDR1 is SQVTM and CDR2 ANQGSEA. The CDR3 runs 15 residues. The V end lost 5 bases, the J end lost 5 bases, and 21 bases lay between the germline ends. CDR3 bases: TGCAGCGTTTCCTCCTCAGACAGGTACGAAACTGAAGCTTTCTTT. It yields the protein CSVSSSDRYETEAFF.

A few counts support this clonotype. V gene TRBV9 combines with J gene TRBJ2-1; D is possibly TRBD2 (5 bases). Deletions cut 0 bases from V and 3 bases from J, with 10 bases between. Germline loops: CDR1 SGDLS, CDR2 YYNGEE. The CDR3 spans 15 residues. This CDR3 is CASSVDGVGYNEQFF. The DNA for the CDR3 is TGTGCCAGCAGCGTAGACGGGGTTGGCTACAATGAGCAGTTCTTC.